This entry lists 31 T cell receptor beta chains sequenced from one sample in a study of PD-L1 blockade in urothelial cancer (dated by TCRdb to about 2017). The library was obtained by the immunoSEQ multiplex PCR assay. Sourced from immuneACCESS, this table was stored by TCRdb with only in-frame sequences that have V and J called. A share of the clones is absent; for the studies checked, an unresolved V gene accounts for under half, and the remainder has no known explanation. This sample lists 50,000 or so clones; around 86% were detected once. 10% of the sample comes from the top ten. The time point label on this specimen signifies: peripheral blood 6 weeks after treatment start. The input for sequencing was PBMCs, taken around atezolizumab (anti-PD-L1) treatment. Every receptor here comes from a man in his 60s with urothelial cancer.

The chain has TRBV19 and TRBJ1-5; D is possibly TRBD1 (6 bases). Trimming removed 8 bases from V and 2 bases from J, with 16 bases in between. Germline loops: CDR1 LNHDA, CDR2 SQIVND (reference sequence). The CDR3 runs to 15 residues. CDR3 nucleotides: TGTGCCAGTCAAGACAGGCCAAGGGGCAATCAGCCCCAGCATTTT. It encodes CASQDRPRGNQPQHF.

The V call is TRBV7-9, the J call TRBJ1-1; 7 nucleotides line up with TRBD1. The V and J ends lost 0 bases and 9 bases, in that order; junction bases with no gene match: 7. In germline, CDR1 is SEHNR, CDR2 FQNEAQ (reference sequence). The length of the CDR3 is 14 residues. The CDR3 is CASSLASEGAKAFF. DNA for the CDR3: TGTGCCAGCAGCTTAGCGTCGGAGGGGGCGAAAGCTTTCTTT.

The rearrangement uses TRBV7-9 and TRBJ1-5; the match to TRBD1 covers 9 bases. J gave up 5 bases and V 5 bases, and 7 bases lay outside the gene matches. The CDR3 extends over 15 amino acids. The germline V gene has CDR1 SEHNR and CDR2 FQNEAQ (reference sequence). The CDR3 DNA follows: TGTGCCAGCAGCATCGGACAGGGGCGTGATCAGCCCCAGCATTTT. Residues: CASSIGQGRDQPQHF.

The CDR3 DNA sequence: TGCGCCAGCAGCGGCAACCTAGGGGGGGGCTCTGGGGCCAACGTCCTGACTTTC. As protein: CASSGNLGGGSGANVLTF. This chain uses TRBV5-1 with TRBJ2-6, with D perhaps matching TRBD2 (7 bases). This CDR3 region has 18 residues. V was shortened by 4 bases and J by 0 bases, with 17 bases between the two germline ends. Germline V gene data show CDR1 as SGHRS and CDR2 as YFSETQ.

This sequence joins TRBV9 and TRBJ1-6, with 7 nucleotides matching TRBD1. Germline values: CDR1 SGDLS, CDR2 YYNGEE. Trimming took 1 base from V and 6 from J; bases not matched to a gene: 7. The CDR3 extends over 16 amino acids. The CDR3 loop is CASSVTMGQTNSPLHF. In nucleotides, the CDR3 is TGTGCCAGCAGCGTAACCATGGGACAGACTAATTCACCCCTCCACTTT.

The chain recombines TRBV9 with TRBJ2-3; 8 bases map to TRBD1. V gave up 1 base and J gave up 2 bases; unmatched junction bases: 6. The germline gives CDR1 SGDLS, CDR2 YYNGEE. There are 16 residues in the CDR3. The CDR3 loop is CASSVPGQDNTDTQYF. The CDR3 DNA is TGTGCCAGCAGCGTACCGGGACAGGACAACACAGATACGCAGTATTTT.

The chain recombines TRBV5-1 with TRBJ1-1; D perhaps matches TRBD1 (5 bases). Germline V CDR1 and CDR2: SGHRS, YFSETQ. V lost 1 base to trimming and J lost 4 bases, with 11 bases between them. The CDR3 sequence is 14 residues long. CDR3 bases: TGCGCCAGCAGCTTGACCCGGGGGAGCACTGAAGCTTTCTTT. Translation gives CASSLTRGSTEAFF.

The gene calls are TRBV5-1 and TRBJ2-5, with a weak D call TRBD1 (6 bases). Trimming cost V 3 bases and J 1 base, with 13 bases left between them. Germline CDR1 is SGHRS and CDR2 is YFSETQ. The CDR3 length is 15 residues. The CDR3 region has the DNA TGCGCCAGCAGCTCCCAGGGGAGACCCCAAGAGACCCAGTACTTC. As protein: CASSSQGRPQETQYF.

The V call is TRBV6-6, the J call TRBJ2-5; TRBD2 matches at 10 bases. The germline CDR1 and CDR2 sequences are MNHNY and SVGAGI (reference sequence). Trimming removed 0 bases from V and 4 bases from J; junction bases left unmatched: 2. The CDR3 loop spans 15 amino acids. Written as DNA, the CDR3 is TGTGCCAGCAGTTACTCGAGCGGGGGGGGAGAGACCCAGTACTTC. Its protein is CASSYSSGGGETQYF.

This chain's CDR3 is CASSLLSYEQYF. The DNA of the CDR3 is TGTGCCAGCAGCTTACTTTCCTACGAGCAGTACTTC. The chain combines TRBV11-2 with TRBJ2-7; D gene unclear. CDR1 and CDR2 from the germline V gene are SGHAT and FQNNGV. The V and J ends lost 2 bases and 1 base respectively, with 3 bases between them. CDR3 length equals 12 residues.

The chain joins TRBV10-1 to TRBJ2-1, with TRBD1 matching 7 bases. The length of the CDR3 is 14 residues. Germline values: CDR1 WNHNN, CDR2 SYGVQD (reference sequence). With V trimmed by 8 bases and J by 0 bases, 4 bases remained unmatched. This CDR3 is CASSRGSSYNEQFF. The CDR3 DNA reads as TGCGCCAGCTCCAGGGGGAGCTCCTACAATGAGCAGTTCTTC.

This clone was detected once. This rearrangement joins TRBV7-2 to TRBJ2-3; 9 nucleotides agree with TRBD2. V was pared by 5 bases and J by 3 bases, with 6 bases of the junction left unmatched. Germline V lookup: CDR1 SGHTA, CDR2 FQGNSA. The CDR3 is 15 residues long. The CDR3 bases are TGTGCCAGCAGCGACTTGGGACTAGCAACAGATACGCAGTATTTT. Protein sequence: CASSDLGLATDTQYF.

The chain recombines TRBV5-4 with TRBJ2-7, with 11 positions matching TRBD1. The CDR3 is made up of 14 amino acids. V lost 4 bases and J lost 2; bases outside the gene matches: 2. Germline V lookup: CDR1 SGHNT, CDR2 YYREEE (reference sequence). The CDR3 sequence: CASSPDRGPYEQYF. As DNA, the CDR3 is TGTGCCAGCAGCCCGGACAGGGGGCCCTACGAGCAGTACTTC.

The J gene is TRBJ2-5, the V gene TRBV7-9, with 7 nucleotides matching TRBD1. CDR3 length equals 15 residues. Trimming cost V 6 bases and J 2 bases; bases outside gene matches: 9. CDR1 is SEHNR, CDR2 FQNEAQ, per germline (reference sequence). This chain's CDR3 is CASRRQGPFQETQYF. CDR3 nucleotides: TGTGCCAGCAGACGACAGGGACCCTTTCAAGAGACCCAGTACTTC.

V and J are TRBV6-1 and TRBJ2-5; TRBD2 matches at 7 bases. After removal of 8 bases from V and 2 bases from J, the junction contained 5 bases not matched to a gene. CDR1 MNHNS and CDR2 SASEGT come from the germline V gene. The CDR3 contains 13 residues. The CDR3 coding sequence is TGTGCCAGCGTATGGGGGGGTCAAGAGACCCAGTACTTC. This encodes CASVWGGQETQYF.

This clone was found once. The J gene is TRBJ1-6, the V gene TRBV5-6, with 9 bases aligning to TRBD1. Germline-derived CDR1 and CDR2 are SGHDT and YYEEEE. The CDR3 extends over 14 amino acids. V lost 4 bases to trimming and J lost 14 bases; unmatched junction nucleotides: 10. Written as DNA, the CDR3 is TGTGCCAGCAGCCAACAGGGGGCCCTTGCGGCCCTCCACTTT. It yields the protein CASSQQGALAALHF.

The V gene is TRBV5-8, the J gene TRBJ2-4, with 7 bases matching TRBD1. Germline values: CDR1 SGHTS, CDR2 YDEGEE. The CDR3 spans 17 residues. J lost 0 bases, V lost 2 bases, and 8 bases had no gene match. This CDR3 is CASSLPGQSIAKNIQYF. The CDR3 nucleotides read TGTGCCAGCAGCTTACCGGGACAGAGTATAGCCAAAAACATTCAGTACTTC.

The genes are TRBV5-5 and TRBJ1-5; tentative D call: TRBD1 (6 bases). Germline loops: CDR1 SGHKS, CDR2 YYEKEE (reference sequence). CDR3 length: 17 amino acids. V lost 5 bases and J lost 0, with 18 bases in between. CDR3 residues: CASSLRPTGDSNQPQHF. CDR3 sequence (DNA): TGTGCCAGCAGTCTAAGGCCGACAGGAGATAGCAATCAGCCCCAGCATTTT.

The rearrangement links TRBV28 to TRBJ2-3; TRBD1 matches at 9 bases. The CDR3 contains 15 residues. The J segment lost 4 bases and the V segment lost 5 bases, leaving 7 bases of the junction unmatched. Germline V lookup: CDR1 MDHEN, CDR2 SYDVKM. CDR3 in amino acids: CASSPAGTGSDTQYF. CDR3 DNA: TGTGCCAGCAGTCCAGCTGGGACAGGGTCAGATACGCAGTATTTT. Using reference TRBV28 and TRBJ2-3 for the parts outside the CDR3, the full variable domain is DVKVTQSSRYLVKRTGEKVFLECVQDMDHENMFWYRQDPGLGLRLIYFSYDVKMKEKGDIPEGYSVSREKKERFSLILESASTNQTSMYLCASSPAGTGSDTQYFGPGTRLTVL.

The chain has TRBV28 and TRBJ2-1; possibly TRBD1 for D (5 bases). The CDR3 runs to 16 residues. Trimming stripped 5 bases from V and 5 bases from J, with 19 bases between. Germline V CDR1 and CDR2: MDHEN, SYDVKM. The CDR3 loop is CASSQQGGGKDNEQFF. The CDR3 bases are TGTGCCAGCAGTCAGCAGGGCGGCGGAAAGGACAATGAGCAGTTCTTC.

This clone occurred once. The chain combines TRBV7-3 with TRBJ2-6, with no clear D. Trimming shortened V by 0 bases and J by 4 bases, and 7 bases separated the two germline ends. This CDR3 is 15 amino acids long. Per germline, CDR1 SGHTA and CDR2 FQGTGA. CDR3 in amino acids: CASSLTRVGANVLTF. For the CDR3, the DNA is TGTGCCAGCAGCTTAACCCGGGTCGGGGCCAACGTCCTGACTTTC.

The chain recombines TRBV4-2 with TRBJ2-5; maybe TRBD1 (6 bases). Trimming took off 4 bases at V and 7 bases at J, with 19 bases between the two ends. From germline, CDR1 is LGHNA and CDR2 YNFKEQ. The CDR3 runs to 15 residues. In nucleotides, the CDR3 is TGTGCCAGCAGCCCGGGGACAACCCAAAGCGGGACCCAGTACTTC. Translation: CASSPGTTQSGTQYF.

This clone showed up just once. This rearrangement joins TRBV5-6 to TRBJ2-7; D possibly corresponds to TRBD2 (5 bases). CDR1 is SGHDT and CDR2 is YYEEEE in the germline V gene. Between the trimmed V and J ends, which lost 7 bases and 8 bases, there was a span of 13 bases. The CDR3 is 11 residues long. The CDR3 region has the DNA TGTGCCAGCGGGAGACCGAAACAGCAGTACTTC. Translated: CASGRPKQQYF.

The chain links TRBV18 to TRBJ1-6; D not resolved. Germline CDR1 and CDR2: KGHSH and LQKENI. Trimming pared 3 bases from V and 9 bases from J, leaving 15 bases between. The CDR3 loop spans 15 amino acids. CDR3 nucleotide sequence: TGTGCCAGCTCACCGAGCTCGACGCGGATTTCACCCCTCCACTTT. This codes for CASSPSSTRISPLHF.

This chain links TRBV18 with TRBJ2-7; the match to TRBD1 covers 8 bases. V lost 5 bases to trimming and J lost 3 bases; unmatched junction nucleotides: 3. CDR3 length equals 13 residues. Germline V CDR1 and CDR2: KGHSH, LQKENI. CDR3 protein: CASSAGQGYEQYF. CDR3 DNA sequence: TGTGCCAGCTCAGCAGGACAGGGCTACGAGCAGTACTTC.

The gene calls are TRBV7-2 and TRBJ1-1, with D maybe TRBD1 (6 bases). CDR1 SGHTA and CDR2 FQGNSA come from the germline V gene. This CDR3 spans 18 amino acids. The V end was cut by 1 base, the J end by 0 bases, with 18 bases between. CDR3 sequence: CASSLVARGTTLNTEAFF. The CDR3 DNA reads TGTGCCAGCAGCTTAGTCGCCAGGGGAACAACGCTGAACACTGAAGCTTTCTTT.

This chain links TRBV18 with TRBJ2-1; D is possibly TRBD2 (7 bases). This CDR3 has 17 amino acids. Trimming took off 3 bases at V and 6 bases at J, with 21 bases between the two ends. CDR1 is KGHSH, CDR2 LQKENI, per germline. The CDR3: CASSPPGGQGDFNEQFF. CDR3 bases: TGTGCCAGCTCACCTCCCGGGGGGCAGGGAGATTTCAATGAGCAGTTCTTC.

This clone occurred once. The V gene is TRBV10-3, the J gene TRBJ1-4; 7 bases line up with TRBD1. The CDR3 runs 15 residues. CDR1 and CDR2 from the germline V gene are ENHRY and SYGVKD. The V gene end was trimmed by 1 base and the J gene end by 5 bases; junction bases not matched to a gene: 4. CDR3 amino acids: CAISEWGQPNEKLFF. The CDR3 DNA reads as TGTGCCATCAGTGAGTGGGGACAGCCAAATGAAAAACTGTTTTTT.

The chain joins TRBV4-2 to TRBJ2-5; 15 bases are a match to TRBD2. The germline CDR1 and CDR2 sequences are LGHNA and YNFKEQ. The CDR3 is made up of 16 amino acids. Unmatched junction bases numbered 6, after V lost 5 bases and J lost 5 bases. CDR3 DNA: TGTGCCAGCAGCTTAGGACTAGCGGGGGGGCGGGAGACCCAGTACTTC. This codes for CASSLGLAGGRETQYF.

CDR3 DNA sequence: TGTGCCAGTCGTCAGGGGGTTAGCACAGATACGCAGTATTTT. The encoded protein is CASRQGVSTDTQYF. The chain has TRBV28 and TRBJ2-3, with 7 bases matching TRBD1. The CDR3 consists of 14 residues. V lost 9 bases and J lost 0; bases outside the gene matches: 6. Germline V lookup: CDR1 MDHEN, CDR2 SYDVKM.

This chain links TRBV7-8 with TRBJ2-5, with 8 bases matching TRBD1. The CDR3 is 15 residues long. Germline CDR1 and CDR2: SGHVS and FQNEAQ. V lost 3 bases to trimming and J lost 4 bases; unmatched junction nucleotides: 7. The CDR3 loop is CASSFEAGGRETQYF. DNA of the CDR3: TGTGCCAGCAGCTTCGAGGCAGGGGGCCGAGAGACCCAGTACTTC.